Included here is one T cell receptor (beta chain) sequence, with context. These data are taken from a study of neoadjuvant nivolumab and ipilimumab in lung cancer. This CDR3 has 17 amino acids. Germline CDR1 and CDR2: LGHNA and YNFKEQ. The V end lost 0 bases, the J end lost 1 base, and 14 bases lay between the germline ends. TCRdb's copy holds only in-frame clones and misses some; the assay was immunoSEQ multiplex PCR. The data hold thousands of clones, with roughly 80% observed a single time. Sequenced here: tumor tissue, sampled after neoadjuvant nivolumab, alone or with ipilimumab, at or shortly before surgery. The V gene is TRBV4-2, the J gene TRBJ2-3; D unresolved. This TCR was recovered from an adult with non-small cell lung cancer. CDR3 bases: TGTGCCAGCAGCCAAGACTTTCGGCAGTTAGGCACAGATACGCAGTATTTT. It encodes CASSQDFRQLGTDTQYF.